The 7 T cell receptor beta chains below come from one sample, sequenced in a study of blood T cell repertoires in COVID-19 (TCRdb year 2020). Receptor libraries were prepared by the immunoSEQ multiplex PCR assay. Entries here come from immuneACCESS through TCRdb and include only in-frame sequences with V and J called. Some clones fail to appear in such tables; in the studies checked, an unresolved V gene covers under half of the shortfall, and the cause of the remainder is unknown. The sample data list about 290,000 clones, and roughly 80% of these were observed just once. The ten largest clones represent around 4.2% of the sample. Sequenced: peripheral blood. The receptors derive from a woman aged 50 to 65 with active or convalescent COVID-19.

The chain couples TRBV28 to TRBJ2-3, with a tentative D call TRBD2 (6 bases). The V end lost 3 bases, the J end lost 6 bases, and 16 bases lay between the germline ends. The CDR3 consists of 15 residues. The germline V gene encodes CDR1 MDHEN and CDR2 SYDVKM. The CDR3 coding sequence is TGTGCCAGCAGTTTTTTGGGAGGCACCGTGGATACGCAGTATTTT. As protein: CASSFLGGTVDTQYF.

CDR3 DNA sequence: TGTGCCAGCAGCCCCGGGACTAACGTTCCCGGGGAGCTGTTTTTT. Residues: CASSPGTNVPGELFF. This chain uses TRBV5-4 with TRBJ2-2; 7 positions agree with TRBD2. There are 15 residues in the CDR3. Germline V gives CDR1 SGHNT, CDR2 YYREEE (reference sequence). J was trimmed by 6 bases and V by 4 bases; bases with no gene match: 9.

The V and J genes are TRBV6-5 and TRBJ1-2, with D possibly matching TRBD1 (5 bases). From germline, CDR1 is MNHEY and CDR2 SVGAGI. This CDR3 contains 13 residues. V shed 8 bases and J shed 4 bases, with 14 bases lying between them. CDR3 region: CASQFGTSYGYTF. The CDR3 bases are TGTGCCAGCCAATTCGGGACTTCCTATGGCTACACCTTC.

The chain combines TRBV5-1 with TRBJ2-2; 11 bases fit TRBD2. Germline lookup yields CDR1 SGHRS and CDR2 YFSETQ. The CDR3 length is 19 residues. V lost 5 bases and J lost 0; bases outside the gene matches: 12. The CDR3 region is CASRSRGTSGHSNTGELFF. CDR3 DNA sequence: TGCGCCAGCAGATCAAGAGGGACTAGCGGCCATTCGAACACCGGGGAGCTGTTTTTT.

This clone was counted a single time. This rearrangement joins TRBV6-1 to TRBJ1-5; the D is unclear. CDR1 is MNHNS and CDR2 is SASEGT in the germline V gene. V shed 3 bases and J shed 0 bases, with 18 bases lying between them. CDR3 length equals 18 residues. This CDR3 is CASSDGRPFTYSNQPQHF. DNA for the CDR3: TGTGCCAGCAGTGATGGCAGGCCGTTCACATATAGCAATCAGCCCCAGCATTTT.

The V gene is TRBV11-2, the J gene TRBJ1-1; D is undetermined. Per the germline V gene, CDR1 is SGHAT and CDR2 is FQNNGV. This CDR3 has 14 amino acids. V lost 3 bases to trimming and J lost 1 base, with 9 bases between them. The CDR3 loop is CASSFEGWNTEAFF. CDR3 DNA: TGTGCCAGCAGCTTCGAGGGCTGGAACACTGAAGCTTTCTTT.

V and J are TRBV6-5 and TRBJ1-5; tentative D call: TRBD1 (6 bases). V lost 5 bases to trimming and J lost 7 bases, with 12 bases between them. This CDR3 has 13 residues. In germline, CDR1 is MNHEY, CDR2 SVGAGI. For the CDR3, the DNA is TGTGCCAGCAGTACAGGGACCAGGCAGCCCCAGCATTTT. This gives the protein CASSTGTRQPQHF.